In this sample, the clone carrying this TCR beta chain turned up once. The sample originates from a study of T cell changes during pregnancy in multiple sclerosis. Repertoires were generated with immunoSEQ multiplex PCR, while TCRdb's copy carries only in-frame clones and drops some. The sample yields tens of thousands of clones, 89% seen once. The CDR3 runs to 16 residues. V trimming: 2 bases; J trimming: 7 bases; junction bases outside the gene matches: 9. Germline V lookup: CDR1 MRHNA, CDR2 SNTAGT. The rearrangement links TRBV6-4 to TRBJ2-2; TRBD2 matches at 8 bases. This receptor was taken from a female donor with multiple sclerosis, enrolled in a pregnancy study. The sample was CD8+ T cells from peripheral blood mononuclear cells, taken in the second trimester of pregnancy. The CDR3 DNA reads as TGTGCCAGCAGTGACAGCTCGAGCGGGACTAGCGGGGAGCTGTTTTTT. Translating gives CASSDSSSGTSGELFF.